This T cell receptor (beta chain) was observed in a study of shared clonotypes between healthy human individuals. Study-wide results and limits: Sampling involved blood alone; tissue repertoires likely differ.

The authors distributed each subset's genomic DNA evenly over several immunoSEQ plates. Generated by immunoSEQ multiplex PCR, the TCRdb table keeps only in-frame clones and is missing some. The sample carries more than 2,000,000 clones, approximately 95% recorded once. CDR1 and CDR2 (germline): KGHSH, LQKENI. V dropped 1 base and J dropped 5; count of bases not matched to a gene: 11. The CDR3 loop spans 17 amino acids. For this clone: Its antigen is currently unknown.

Source material: naive CD4+ T cells from PBMCs. The sample's subset: CD45RA+ positively selected. This sequence joins TRBV18 and TRBJ2-5, with 9 nucleotides matching TRBD1. The clonotype originates from a man between 18 and 29 years old in good health. Some clones in this sample may be carry-over from other donors' samples. The CDR3 reads CASSPLPGTGIGETQYF. The CDR3 DNA is TGTGCCAGCTCACCACTCCCCGGGACAGGGATAGGGGAGACCCAGTACTTC. The complete variable domain, with remaining parts taken from reference TRBV18 and TRBJ2-5, reads NAGVMQNPRHLVRRRGQEARLRCSPMKGHSHVYWYRQLPEEGLKFMVYLQKENIIDESGMPKERFSAEFPKEGPSILRIQQVVRGDSAAYFCASSPLPGTGIGETQYFGPGTRLLVL.